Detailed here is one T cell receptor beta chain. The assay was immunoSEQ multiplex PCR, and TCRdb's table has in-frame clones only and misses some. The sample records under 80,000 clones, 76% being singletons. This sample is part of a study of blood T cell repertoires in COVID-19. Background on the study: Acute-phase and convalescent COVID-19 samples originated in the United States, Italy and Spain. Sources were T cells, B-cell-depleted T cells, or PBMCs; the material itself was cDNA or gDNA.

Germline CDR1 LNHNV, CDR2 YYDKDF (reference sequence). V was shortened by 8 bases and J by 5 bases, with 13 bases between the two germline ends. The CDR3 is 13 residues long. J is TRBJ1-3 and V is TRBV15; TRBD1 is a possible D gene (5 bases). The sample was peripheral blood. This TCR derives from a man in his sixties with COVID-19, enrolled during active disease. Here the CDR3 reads CATGAGQRNTIYF. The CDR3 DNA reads TGTGCCACCGGGGCAGGGCAAAGAAACACCATATATTTT.